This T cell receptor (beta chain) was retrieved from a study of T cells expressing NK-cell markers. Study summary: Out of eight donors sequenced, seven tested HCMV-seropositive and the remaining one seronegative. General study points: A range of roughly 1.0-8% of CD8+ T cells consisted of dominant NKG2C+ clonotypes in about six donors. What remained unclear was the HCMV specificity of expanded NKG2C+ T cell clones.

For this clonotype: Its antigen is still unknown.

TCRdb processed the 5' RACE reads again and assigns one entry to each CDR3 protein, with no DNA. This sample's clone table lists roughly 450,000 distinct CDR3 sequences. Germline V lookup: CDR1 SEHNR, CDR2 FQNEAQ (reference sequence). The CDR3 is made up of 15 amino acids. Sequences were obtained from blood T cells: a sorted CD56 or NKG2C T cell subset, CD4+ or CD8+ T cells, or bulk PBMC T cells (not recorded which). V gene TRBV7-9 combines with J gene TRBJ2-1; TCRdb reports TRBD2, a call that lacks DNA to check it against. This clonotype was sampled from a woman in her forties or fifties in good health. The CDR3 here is CASSRLGGRGGEQFF.